These 32 T cell receptor beta chains came from one sample sequenced in a study of neoadjuvant nivolumab and ipilimumab in lung cancer. Sequenced by immunoSEQ multiplex PCR; TCRdb stores in-frame clones only, minus some. The sample holds approximately 4,000 clones, 88% seen once. Material: adjacent normal lung tissue, obtained after neoadjuvant nivolumab, alone or with ipilimumab, at or shortly before surgery. All receptors derive from an adult with non-small cell lung cancer.

V is TRBV27 and J is TRBJ2-3, with 8 bases fitting TRBD1. Germline loops: CDR1 MNHEY, CDR2 SMNVEV (reference sequence). The junction had 17 bases not matched to a gene; V was cut back by 5 bases and J by 1 base. The CDR3 consists of 19 residues. The CDR3 DNA reads as TGTGCCAGCAGTACCAGACAGGGGTTGATCCCCGGAGGCACAGATACGCAGTATTTT. Its protein is CASSTRQGLIPGGTDTQYF.

The chain couples TRBV5-1 to TRBJ2-3; TRBD1 agrees at 7 bases. The CDR3 length is 15 residues. Germline V gene data show CDR1 as SGHRS and CDR2 as YFSETQ. With 0 bases clipped from V and 2 bases from J, the junction kept 3 bases outside the gene matches. The DNA of the CDR3 is TGCGCCAGCAGCTTGGCGGGACAGATCACAGATACGCAGTATTTT. Amino acids: CASSLAGQITDTQYF.

This clone was recorded once. The gene calls are TRBV9 and TRBJ2-1, with D hard to call. The CDR3 is made up of 12 amino acids. The germline CDR1 and CDR2 sequences are SGDLS and YYNGEE. Trimming removed 4 bases from V and 4 bases from J, with 6 bases in between. The CDR3 protein is CASSSTYNEQFF. The CDR3 DNA is TGTGCCAGCAGCTCCACTTACAATGAGCAGTTCTTC.

The DNA for the CDR3 is TGTGCCAGCAACCCGACAGGGAGTAGCAATCAGCCCCAGCATTTT. This translates into CASNPTGSSNQPQHF. The chain joins TRBV6-1 to TRBJ1-5, with TRBD1 identical over 7 bases. CDR1 is MNHNS and CDR2 is SASEGT in the germline V gene. The CDR3 runs 15 residues. The J segment lost 0 bases and the V segment lost 7 bases, leaving 6 bases of the junction unmatched.

The chain couples TRBV28 to TRBJ1-5; D unresolved. CDR3 length: 17 amino acids. CDR1 and CDR2 from the germline V gene are MDHEN and SYDVKM. V was clipped by 6 bases and J by 5 bases, with 23 bases between them. DNA of the CDR3: TGTGCCAGCAGACTACGCGGCGTGGTTAAACGGCATCAGCCCCAGCATTTT. It is translated as CASRLRGVVKRHQPQHF.

The V gene is TRBV7-8, the J gene TRBJ1-5, with D perhaps matching TRBD1 (5 bases). Trimming took 2 bases from V and 3 from J, leaving 8 bases between them. Germline V gene sequence: CDR1 SGHVS, CDR2 FQNEAQ. This CDR3 has 14 residues. The CDR3 DNA is TGTGCCAGCAGCTTAACCGGGGCCAATCAGCCCCAGCATTTT. Protein sequence: CASSLTGANQPQHF.

This clone was recorded a few times. This chain connects TRBV7-3 to TRBJ1-2, with TRBD1 identical over 10 bases. CDR1 is SGHTA and CDR2 is FQGTGA in the germline V gene. The trim removed 5 bases at V and 6 bases at J, leaving 9 bases unmatched. The CDR3 length is 15 residues. CDR3 nucleotides: TGTGCCAGCAGCCCAGGAGGGACAGGGGATGATGGCTACACCTTC. As protein: CASSPGGTGDDGYTF.

This sequence joins TRBV28 and TRBJ1-1, with D unresolved. The CDR3 has 12 residues. Per germline, CDR1 MDHEN and CDR2 SYDVKM. V lost 6 bases and J lost 4, with 9 bases in between. CDR3 sequence (DNA): TGTGCCAGCAGGGGTGAGGCCACTGAAGCTTTCTTT. Translating gives CASRGEATEAFF.

The chain links TRBV7-9 to TRBJ2-7; no clear D. The CDR3 extends over 13 amino acids. The germline gives CDR1 SEHNR, CDR2 FQNEAQ (reference sequence). V was shortened by 1 base and J by 7 bases, with 11 bases between the two germline ends. CDR3 sequence: CASSLERGQEQYF. The CDR3 DNA reads TGTGCCAGCAGCTTAGAGAGAGGCCAAGAGCAGTACTTC.

The V call is TRBV5-1, the J call TRBJ1-1; D not certain. This CDR3 comprises 13 residues. CDR1 SGHRS and CDR2 YFSETQ come from the germline V gene. Trimming took 1 base from V and 1 from J, leaving 5 bases between them. CDR3 sequence: CASSLNPNTEAFF. In DNA, the CDR3 is TGCGCCAGCAGCTTGAACCCGAACACTGAAGCTTTCTTT.

The V and J genes are TRBV5-6 and TRBJ1-4; tentative D call: TRBD1 (5 bases). CDR1 and CDR2 (germline): SGHDT, YYEEEE. The CDR3 totals 14 residues. The V gene lost 0 bases and the J gene lost 6 bases, with 9 bases spanning the gap. The DNA of the CDR3 is TGTGCCAGCAGCTTGGGACAGTTGTATGAAAAACTGTTTTTT. It codes for CASSLGQLYEKLFF.

The chain employs TRBV7-2 and TRBJ1-2; TRBD1 matches at 8 bases. The length of the CDR3 is 14 residues. V dropped 5 bases and J dropped 4; count of bases not matched to a gene: 6. Germline V CDR1 and CDR2: SGHTA, FQGNSA. CDR3 DNA: TGTGCCAGCAGCCGCAGGGGGCGCAGCTATGGCTACACCTTC. Residues: CASSRRGRSYGYTF.

The CDR3 DNA sequence: TGTGCCAGTAGTAGAGCACCTGGTGAAAAACTGTTTTTT. Amino acid sequence: CASSRAPGEKLFF. V gene TRBV19 combines with J gene TRBJ1-4; D is ambiguous. V dropped 4 bases and J dropped 7 bases, with 10 bases sitting between them. Germline CDR1 is LNHDA and CDR2 is SQIVND (reference sequence). The CDR3 sequence is 13 residues long.

The genes are TRBV18 and TRBJ1-1; no clear D gene. Trimming left V 0 bases short and J 6 bases short, with 14 bases between. Germline-derived CDR1 and CDR2 are KGHSH and LQKENI. The CDR3 runs to 15 residues. In nucleotides, the CDR3 is TGTGCCAGCTCACCACCATTTAGAACGATGGCTGAAGCTTTCTTT. It codes for CASSPPFRTMAEAFF.

This chain links TRBV6-6 with TRBJ1-1; D call uncertain. Trimming pared 0 bases from V and 3 bases from J, leaving 2 bases between. The CDR3 is 12 amino acids. The germline V gene encodes CDR1 MNHNY and CDR2 SVGAGI (reference sequence). CDR3 residues: CASSYSDTEAFF. The CDR3 DNA is TGTGCCAGCAGTTACTCGGACACTGAAGCTTTCTTT.

The CDR3 bases are TGCGCCAGCAGTGAGCTCAGGGAAAGGAGTGAAGCTTTCTTT. Translating it yields CASSELRERSEAFF. The rearrangement joins TRBV10-2 to TRBJ1-1, with a possible D match to TRBD1 (5 bases). The V end lost 2 bases, the J end lost 7 bases, and 14 bases lay between the germline ends. Germline values: CDR1 WSHSY, CDR2 SAAADI. The CDR3 extends over 14 amino acids.

This chain joins TRBV15 and TRBJ2-1, with D possibly being TRBD1 (5 bases). The V end lost 1 base, the J end lost 7 bases, and 17 bases lay between the germline ends. This CDR3 spans 16 amino acids. The germline V gene encodes CDR1 LNHNV and CDR2 YYDKDF (reference sequence). The CDR3 region is CATSRVNRGPHNEQFF. CDR3 nucleotides: TGTGCCACCAGCAGAGTAAATAGGGGTCCTCATAATGAGCAGTTCTTC.

This chain joins TRBV9 and TRBJ2-1; TRBD1 is a possible D gene (7 bases). CDR1 and CDR2 (germline): SGDLS, YYNGEE. V was shortened by 2 bases and J by 7 bases, with 10 bases between the two germline ends. This CDR3 spans 13 amino acids. Here the CDR3 reads CASSVSGGNEQFF. The CDR3 DNA reads as TGTGCCAGCAGCGTTTCAGGGGGGAATGAGCAGTTCTTC.

The chain has TRBV6-6 and TRBJ2-7; no definite D call. Looked up from germline, CDR1 is MNHNY and CDR2 is SVGAGI (reference sequence). This CDR3 has 14 amino acids. The V end lost 0 bases, the J end lost 6 bases, and 12 bases lay between the germline ends. The CDR3 region has the DNA TGTGCCAGCAGTTACTCTCCCGATAGTGCCGAGCAGTACTTC. It codes for CASSYSPDSAEQYF.

The gene calls are TRBV7-2 and TRBJ1-2; D unresolved. V lost 5 bases, J lost 8 bases, and 15 bases lay in between. CDR1 is SGHTA, CDR2 FQGNSA, per germline. CDR3 length: 13 residues. CDR3 protein: CASSADGRRGYTF. As DNA, the CDR3 is TGTGCCAGCAGCGCGGACGGACGCCGGGGCTACACCTTC.

This clone was seen a single time. This chain joins TRBV7-7 and TRBJ2-2; maybe TRBD1 (7 bases). The CDR3 loop spans 14 amino acids. Looked up from germline, CDR1 is SSHAT and CDR2 is FNYEAQ (reference sequence). V gave up 3 bases and J gave up 6 bases, with 11 bases separating them. The CDR3 here is CASSFDRDSGELFF. CDR3 bases: TGTGCCAGCAGCTTTGACAGGGACTCCGGGGAGCTGTTTTTT.

The gene calls are TRBV28 and TRBJ2-7; D remains ambiguous. CDR1 is MDHEN and CDR2 is SYDVKM in the germline V gene. The CDR3 is made up of 10 amino acids. The germline V and J ends were trimmed by 1 base and 5 bases, with 0 bases remaining between them. In DNA, the CDR3 is TGTGCCAGCAGTTTATACGAGCAGTACTTC. Translated: CASSLYEQYF.

The rearrangement joins TRBV5-1 to TRBJ1-6; a weak D match, TRBD1 (6 bases). Germline V gene data show CDR1 as SGHRS and CDR2 as YFSETQ. The CDR3 extends over 14 amino acids. V lost 3 bases to trimming and J lost 8 bases, with 12 bases between them. CDR3 region: CASSSGAGYSPLHF. The CDR3 DNA sequence: TGCGCCAGCAGCTCGGGGGCAGGGTATTCACCCCTCCACTTT.

V usage is TRBV13 and J usage is TRBJ1-3; 9 bases align to TRBD1. Losses at the gene ends were 1 base for V and 3 bases for J; bases not matched to a gene: 7. The CDR3 runs 17 residues. The germline V gene encodes CDR1 PRHDT and CDR2 FYEKMQ (reference sequence). Written as DNA, the CDR3 is TGTGCCAGCAGCTTAGAGGGGACAGGGTTGAGTGGAAACACCATATATTTT. Amino acids: CASSLEGTGLSGNTIYF.

The chain has TRBV18 and TRBJ1-5, with D uncertain. CDR3 length equals 15 residues. The germline gives CDR1 KGHSH, CDR2 LQKENI. V dropped 2 bases and J dropped 0 bases, with 8 bases sitting between them. CDR3 residues: CASSPGIDSNQPQHF. The DNA for the CDR3 is TGTGCCAGCTCACCAGGGATTGATAGCAATCAGCCCCAGCATTTT.

The V and J genes are TRBV18 and TRBJ1-1; 7 positions agree with TRBD1. The CDR3 has 13 residues. The germline gives CDR1 KGHSH, CDR2 LQKENI. J gave up 2 bases and V 4 bases, and 1 base lay outside the gene matches. CDR3 sequence (DNA): TGTGCCAGCTCACGGGACAGTAACACTGAAGCTTTCTTT. This codes for CASSRDSNTEAFF.

The rearrangement joins TRBV5-6 to TRBJ2-2; D is unresolved. V was cut by 3 bases and J by 1 base, with 19 bases left in between. The germline V gene encodes CDR1 SGHDT and CDR2 YYEEEE. The CDR3 sequence is 18 residues long. CDR3 sequence (DNA): TGTGCCAGCAGCTACCAAACCTGGGGTTTGGGGAACACCGGGGAGCTGTTTTTT. Its protein product is CASSYQTWGLGNTGELFF.

This clone was seen once. The chain couples TRBV6-1 to TRBJ2-1; D is ambiguous. The germline gives CDR1 MNHNS, CDR2 SASEGT. Trimming left V 3 bases short and J 9 bases short, with 3 bases between. The CDR3 loop spans 10 amino acids. CDR3 sequence reads: CASSDGEQFF. The CDR3 bases are TGTGCCAGCAGTGATGGTGAGCAGTTCTTC.

The rearrangement links TRBV5-5 to TRBJ1-1; 9 bases line up with TRBD1. With V trimmed by 8 bases and J by 5 bases, 4 bases remained unmatched. This CDR3 spans 12 amino acids. Germline values: CDR1 SGHKS, CDR2 YYEKEE (reference sequence). CDR3 DNA: TGTGCCAGTTTGACAGGGGGAACTGAAGCTTTCTTT. Protein product: CASLTGGTEAFF.

This clone was detected a few times. V usage is TRBV21-1 and J usage is TRBJ2-7. TRBV21-1 constitutes a pseudogene. The CDR3 runs to 13 residues. This chain's CDR3 is CASSNSRENEQYF. The CDR3 coding sequence is TGTGCCAGCAGCAACTCCAGGGAGAACGAGCAGTACTTC.

The gene calls are TRBV2 and TRBJ2-7; D uncertain. V gave up 3 bases and J gave up 6 bases, with 0 bases separating them. In germline, CDR1 is SNHLY, CDR2 FYNNEI. The CDR3 is 9 residues long. CDR3 sequence reads: CASSDEQYF. For the CDR3, the DNA is TGTGCCAGCAGTGACGAGCAGTACTTC.

This clone has just a few counts. This chain joins TRBV14 and TRBJ1-1, with D perhaps TRBD1 (6 bases). The CDR3 is 13 residues long. V gave up 4 bases and J gave up 5 bases, with 11 bases separating them. Looked up from germline, CDR1 is SGHDN and CDR2 is FVKESK. The CDR3 sequence is CASSLGGGTEAFF. As DNA, the CDR3 is TGTGCCAGCAGCCTAGGGGGTGGAACTGAAGCTTTCTTT.